These T cell receptor beta chains were read from a single sample in a study of shared clonotypes between healthy human individuals. Measured with immunoSEQ multiplex PCR; TCRdb has only the in-frame clones, and not every one. The sample lists about 2.1 million clones, over 85% occurring once. Sequencing used naive CD8+ T cells from PBMCs. These receptors were collected from a man aged 18-30 years in good health. Some clones in this sample may be carry-over from other donors' samples. The CDR3 runs from the conserved cysteine through the conserved F or W. D genes are given only for firm matches. Not all rows give a size; the values are once, few, many and, for expanded clones, a class.

clone size	D gene	V gene	J gene	CDR3 protein	CDR3 DNA
NA	TRBD2	TRBV7-3	TRBJ2-2	CASSPGPLAGGTGELFF	TGTGCCAGCAGCCCCGGCCCACTAGCGGGAGGCACCGGGGAGCTGTTTTTT
NA	NA	TRBV4-1	TRBJ2-1	CASSRDHGLNNEQFF	TGCGCCAGCAGCCGAGACCACGGACTTAACAATGAGCAGTTCTTC
NA	TRBD2	TRBV27	TRBJ2-1	CASSLAGGQYEQFF	TGTGCCAGCAGTCTAGCGGGAGGGCAGTATGAGCAGTTCTTC
NA	TRBD2	TRBV7-9	TRBJ2-4	CASSLAGGSGKNIQYF	TGTGCCAGCAGCTTAGCGGGGGGGTCAGGAAAAAACATTCAGTACTTC
NA	NA	TRBV7-9	TRBJ2-7	CASSSPGSGPYEQYF	TGTGCCAGCAGCTCCCCGGGCTCCGGACCCTACGAGCAGTACTTC
NA	NA	TRBV11-1	TRBJ2-7	CASTPARDFYEQYF	TGTGCCAGCACCCCCGCAAGGGACTTCTACGAGCAGTACTTC
NA	NA	TRBV28	TRBJ2-7	CASSLFQAATYEQYF	TGTGCCAGCAGTTTATTTCAGGCAGCGACCTACGAGCAGTACTTC
NA	NA	TRBV25-1	TRBJ2-1	CASTLRGQGGNEQFF	TGTGCCAGCACCCTACGGGGGCAGGGTGGGAATGAGCAGTTCTTC
NA	TRBD1	TRBV27	TRBJ1-1	CASSLTPPDRVEAFF	TGTGCCAGCAGTTTAACCCCCCCCGACAGGGTAGAAGCTTTCTTT
NA	TRBD1	TRBV28	TRBJ1-2	CASSLWGTGDNYGYTF	TGTGCCAGCAGTTTATGGGGGACAGGGGACAACTATGGCTACACCTTC
NA	NA	TRBV19	TRBJ1-5	CASSISDGSHQPQHF	TGTGCCAGTAGTATTTCGGACGGTTCTCATCAGCCCCAGCATTTT
NA	NA	TRBV10-2	TRBJ1-4	CASSEADWQGREKLFF	TGCGCCAGCAGTGAGGCCGACTGGCAGGGGCGAGAAAAACTGTTTTTT
NA	NA	TRBV11-2	TRBJ2-1	CASSLAVGRGDNEQFF	TGTGCCAGCAGCTTAGCGGTGGGCAGGGGAGACAATGAGCAGTTCTTC
NA	TRBD2	TRBV5-6	TRBJ2-7	CASSSLAGERYEQYF	TGTGCCAGCAGCTCCCTAGCGGGAGAGAGGTACGAGCAGTACTTC
NA	NA	TRBV28	TRBJ2-5	CASCEGRVGEETQYF	TGTGCCAGCTGCGAGGGAAGGGTTGGGGAAGAGACCCAGTACTTC
few	NA	TRBV29-1	TRBJ1-1	CSVGSPEAFF	TGCAGCGTGGGGAGTCCTGAAGCTTTCTTT
NA	NA	TRBV7-3	TRBJ2-2	CASSSNRKVGELFF	TGTGCCAGCAGCTCAAACCGCAAGGTCGGGGAGCTGTTTTTT
NA	NA	TRBV29-1	TRBJ1-2	CSVRQANYGYTF	TGCAGCGTAAGACAGGCTAACTATGGCTACACCTTC
NA	NA	TRBV27	TRBJ2-7	CASSLWSGHYEQYF	TGTGCCAGCAGTTTATGGTCAGGCCACTACGAGCAGTACTTC
few	NA	TRBV30	TRBJ1-1	CAWSATGENTEAFF	TGTGCCTGGAGTGCTACCGGGGAGAACACTGAAGCTTTCTTT
NA	TRBD1	TRBV7-8	TRBJ1-1	CASTGSGGTEAFF	TGTGCCAGCACCGGTTCAGGGGGCACTGAAGCTTTCTTT
NA	NA	TRBV11-2	TRBJ1-1	CASSSRGVPPEAFF	TGTGCCAGCAGCTCAAGAGGGGTTCCCCCTGAAGCTTTCTTT
NA	TRBD1	TRBV27	TRBJ1-3	CASSINRGSGNTIYF	TGTGCCAGCAGCATAAACAGGGGGTCTGGAAACACCATATATTTT
NA	NA	TRBV18	TRBJ2-1	CASSRGEGPPNAYNEQFF	TGTGCCAGCTCACGGGGGGAAGGTCCCCCGAACGCCTACAATGAGCAGTTCTTC
NA	TRBD2	TRBV7-2	TRBJ2-1	CASSSTKWLAGVSYNEQFF	TGTGCCAGCAGCTCCACGAAGTGGCTAGCGGGAGTCTCCTACAATGAGCAGTTCTTC
NA	TRBD2	TRBV7-8	TRBJ2-7	CASSFALAGLGTSYEQYF	TGTGCCAGCAGCTTTGCACTAGCGGGTCTGGGGACCTCCTACGAGCAGTACTTC
NA	TRBD1	TRBV9	TRBJ1-1	CASSATGGSEAFF	TGTGCCAGCAGCGCCACAGGGGGTTCTGAAGCTTTCTTT
NA	NA	TRBV28	TRBJ2-5	CASSPRMRETQYF	TGTGCCAGCAGTCCTCGGATGAGAGAGACCCAGTACTTC
NA	NA	TRBV28	TRBJ2-5	CASSLTTGSGETQYF	TGTGCCAGCAGTTTAACCACAGGGAGTGGAGAGACCCAGTACTTC
once	TRBD1	TRBV27	TRBJ2-1	CASSIRTGGGDEQFF	TGTGCCAGCAGTATACGGACAGGGGGCGGAGATGAGCAGTTCTTC
NA	NA	TRBV4-1	TRBJ1-2	CASSPIIRDDYGYTF	TGCGCCAGCAGCCCTATAATCAGGGATGACTATGGCTACACCTTC
once	TRBD2	TRBV10-2	TRBJ2-4	CASSGTSGIDLPSNIQYF	TGCGCCAGCAGTGGGACTAGCGGGATCGACTTACCTTCAAACATTCAGTACTTC
NA	TRBD2	TRBV6-5	TRBJ2-5	CASSLWGGETQYF	TGTGCCAGCAGCTTGTGGGGAGGGGAGACCCAGTACTTC
NA	NA	TRBV11-2	TRBJ2-1	CASSLGRNEQFF	TGTGCCAGCAGCTTAGGGCGGAATGAGCAGTTCTTC
NA	TRBD1	TRBV5-5	TRBJ1-5	CASSLAGQGSNQPQHF	TGTGCCAGCAGCTTGGCCGGACAGGGGAGCAATCAGCCCCAGCATTTT
NA	NA	TRBV9	TRBJ1-1	CASSLGGHTEAFF	TGTGCCAGCAGCTTGGGGGGGCACACTGAAGCTTTCTTT
NA	TRBD2	TRBV19	TRBJ2-2	CASSILAGVGGELFF	TGTGCCAGCAGCATACTAGCGGGAGTCGGCGGGGAGCTGTTTTTT
NA	TRBD1	TRBV11-2	TRBJ2-1	CASSLKGAGGPYNEQFF	TGTGCCAGCAGCTTAAAAGGAGCAGGGGGCCCCTACAATGAGCAGTTCTTC
once	NA	TRBV28	TRBJ1-2	CASSLYSRDYGYTF	TGTGCCAGCAGTTTGTATTCCCGGGACTATGGCTACACCTTC
NA	TRBD2	TRBV11-2	TRBJ2-3	CASSLWGRGLALLDTQYF	TGTGCCAGCAGCTTATGGGGTCGGGGACTAGCCCTTCTAGATACGCAGTATTTT
NA	NA	TRBV18	TRBJ2-3	CASSPPEPDLSTDTQYF	TGTGCCAGCTCACCACCGGAGCCCGATCTGAGCACAGATACGCAGTATTTT
NA	TRBD2	TRBV4-3	TRBJ2-7	CASSQTRTSGGYEQYF	TGCGCCAGCAGCCAAACCCGGACTAGCGGAGGCTACGAGCAGTACTTC
NA	NA	TRBV25-1	TRBJ1-1	CASSFTSSLNTEAFF	TGTGCCAGCAGCTTTACATCATCCCTGAACACTGAAGCTTTCTTT
NA	TRBD2	TRBV13	TRBJ2-1	CASSARTSGNNEQFF	TGTGCCAGCAGCGCTCGGACTAGCGGGAACAATGAGCAGTTCTTC
NA	TRBD2	TRBV4-2	TRBJ2-1	CASSPLAGGAFNEQFF	TGTGCCAGCAGCCCGTTAGCGGGAGGCGCTTTCAATGAGCAGTTCTTC
NA	NA	TRBV7-6	TRBJ2-3	CASSLSSGGTDTQYF	TGTGCCAGCAGCTTAAGTAGCGGCGGCACAGATACGCAGTATTTT
NA	NA	TRBV27	TRBJ1-2	CASSGGPIYGYTF	TGTGCCAGCTCGGGTGGCCCGATCTATGGCTACACCTTC
NA	TRBD1	TRBV15	TRBJ1-5	CATSSSRGVQPQHF	TGTGCCACCAGCAGCAGCAGGGGGGTCCAGCCCCAGCATTTT
NA	TRBD1	TRBV5-1	TRBJ2-7	CASSPKRTGGYEQYF	TGCGCCAGCAGCCCTAAGAGGACAGGGGGGTACGAGCAGTACTTC
NA	TRBD1	TRBV5-6	TRBJ2-7	CASSLRGLRYF	TGTGCCAGCAGCTTAAGGGGGCTAAGGTACTTC
NA	TRBD2	TRBV30	TRBJ2-2	CAWKVAGGAGELFF	TGTGCCTGGAAGGTTGCCGGGGGGGCCGGGGAGCTGTTTTTT
NA	NA	TRBV11-2	TRBJ2-7	CASSFERTVLWEQYF	TGTGCCAGCAGCTTCGAGCGGACCGTCTTGTGGGAGCAGTACTTC
NA	NA	TRBV11-2	TRBJ2-2	CASSLQRTGSTGELFF	TGTGCCAGCAGCCTTCAACGGACGGGGAGCACCGGGGAGCTGTTTTTT
once	NA	TRBV4-1	TRBJ1-2	CASLPTVQAHYGYTF	TGCGCCAGCCTGCCGACGGTGCAGGCCCACTATGGCTACACCTTC
NA	NA	TRBV28	TRBJ1-5	CASSSRFQPQHF	TGTGCCAGCAGTTCCCGGTTCCAGCCCCAGCATTTT
NA	NA	TRBV7-2	TRBJ2-3	CASSFPVGLSWPYF	TGTGCCAGCAGCTTTCCAGTGGGCTTAAGTTGGCCGTATTTT
NA	NA	TRBV27	TRBJ2-2	CASSLSPRGVGELFF	TGTGCCAGCAGTTTATCTCCCAGGGGGGTCGGGGAGCTGTTTTTT
NA	NA	TRBV10-3	TRBJ2-1	CAISDLGGATPNEQFF	TGTGCCATCAGTGATCTTGGGGGGGCTACCCCCAATGAGCAGTTCTTC
NA	TRBD2	TRBV27	TRBJ2-1	CASSSQTSAPANEQFF	TGTGCCAGCAGTTCCCAGACTAGCGCCCCCGCCAATGAGCAGTTCTTC